The 2 T cell receptor beta chains given below trace back to one sample, sequenced in a study of blood T cell repertoires in COVID-19. Measured with immunoSEQ multiplex PCR; TCRdb has only the in-frame clones, and not every one. The table shows 100,000 to 150,000 clones, with around 85% occurring only once. The sequencing sample was made of peripheral blood. These receptor sequences come from a woman of 80 years or more with COVID-19, enrolled during active disease.

The V and J genes are TRBV2 and TRBJ2-3, with 7 positions matching TRBD1. Germline V gives CDR1 SNHLY, CDR2 FYNNEI. The CDR3 is made up of 16 amino acids. Trimming at V came to 4 bases and at J to 2 bases, leaving 9 bases not matched to a gene. The CDR3 reads CASSARTGYPTDTQYF. CDR3 bases: TGTGCCAGCAGTGCACGGACAGGCTATCCCACAGATACGCAGTATTTT.

The V call is TRBV6-1, the J call TRBJ1-5; D unresolved. The V gene lost 3 bases and the J gene lost 10 bases, with 4 bases spanning the gap. The CDR3 covers 10 residues. Germline V gives CDR1 MNHNS, CDR2 SASEGT. The CDR3: CASSDLPQHF. DNA of the CDR3: TGTGCCAGCAGTGACCTTCCCCAGCATTTT.